This TCR beta chain is from a study of OX40 agonist ivuxolimab in advanced cancers. Worth noting for this clone: Antigen unknown.

This CDR3 contains 15 residues. Trimming at V came to 4 bases and at J to 3 bases, leaving 9 bases not matched to a gene. Germline V lookup: CDR1 MGHRA, CDR2 YSYEKL. Using immunoSEQ multiplex PCR, the repertoire was profiled, and TCRdb retains in-frame clones only, with some absent. Found here are about 80,000 clones, over 85% of them singletons; the top ten hold roughly 11%. Broader study findings: CD4+ and CD8+ blood T cells expanded clonally by week 6 at 0.1 to 3.0 mg/kg.

The source material was CD4+ or CD8+ T cells sorted from blood, sampled in a trial of the OX40 agonist ivuxolimab. The TCR sequence derives from an adult with an advanced solid tumor such as melanoma, head and neck, liver or kidney cancer. This chain links TRBV4-1 with TRBJ2-7; the match to TRBD1 covers 7 bases. DNA for the CDR3: TGCGCCAGCAGCCCAGGACAGGTGGTGGTCTACGAGCAGTACTTC. It specifies CASSPGQVVVYEQYF.